Shown below are 5 T cell receptor beta chains from a single sample sequenced in a study of cytomegalovirus exposure and HLA in healthy donors. The PCR was carried out with 60 Vbeta primers and 13 Jbeta primers. Repertoires were generated with immunoSEQ multiplex PCR, while TCRdb's copy carries only in-frame clones and drops some. The table has tens of thousands of clones, about 71% seen once. The specimen sequenced was PBMCs. Source of these receptors: a woman between 50 and 59 years old in good health and CMV-seropositive.

The chain is built from TRBV18 and TRBJ1-1; TRBD1 matches 10 bases. Germline CDR1 and CDR2: KGHSH and LQKENI. The CDR3 runs 15 residues. Unmatched junction bases numbered 4, after V lost 4 bases and J lost 2 bases. CDR3 nucleotide sequence: TGTGCCAGCTCACTAGACAGGGGGCTAAACACTGAAGCTTTCTTT. Protein sequence: CASSLDRGLNTEAFF.

The chain carries TRBV4-2 and TRBJ2-1; 13 bases match TRBD2. From germline, CDR1 is LGHNA and CDR2 YNFKEQ. V lost 4 bases and J lost 6; bases outside the gene matches: 6. The CDR3 is made up of 16 amino acids. The CDR3 sequence is CASSLRLAGGLNEQFF. CDR3 coding DNA: TGTGCCAGCAGCCTCAGACTAGCGGGGGGACTCAATGAGCAGTTCTTC.

V and J are TRBV29-1 and TRBJ2-1; D perhaps matches TRBD1 (6 bases). The V gene lost 4 bases and the J gene lost 2 bases, with 12 bases spanning the gap. CDR1 and CDR2 from the germline V gene are SQVTM and ANQGSEA. The CDR3 extends over 14 amino acids. The CDR3 DNA is TGCAGCGTTGTGACAGGCGGCCCCTACAATGAGCAGTTCTTC. Its protein product is CSVVTGGPYNEQFF.

The chain employs TRBV27 and TRBJ2-7, with D maybe TRBD1 (6 bases). Trimming stripped 5 bases from V and 3 bases from J, with 11 bases between. CDR1 and CDR2 from the germline V gene are MNHEY and SMNVEV (reference sequence). The CDR3 loop spans 13 amino acids. The CDR3 here is CASSLGQSYEQYF. The CDR3 DNA follows: TGTGCCAGCAGTCTAGGACAGAGCTACGAGCAGTACTTC.

The chain recombines TRBV5-1 with TRBJ2-5, with TRBD1 as a possible D gene (5 bases). In germline, CDR1 is SGHRS, CDR2 YFSETQ. V was trimmed by 4 bases and J by 5 bases, leaving 15 bases between them. The CDR3 has 14 residues. This CDR3 is CASSLRGPGETQYF. The CDR3 coding sequence is TGCGCCAGCAGCCTAAGGGGTCCAGGGGAGACCCAGTACTTC.